The rows below give T cell receptor beta chains drawn from one sample of a study of blood T cells in healthy people across ages. Via MiXCR, TCRdb re-called the 5' RACE reads, giving one row per CDR3 protein. The data hold about 1.6 million distinct CDR3 sequences, with roughly 32% observed a single time. Sample: blood. Receptors originate from a woman aged 25 to 39 in good health. Both conserved end residues are part of each CDR3. Fields, in order: clone size, D gene, J gene, V gene, CDR3 protein, CDR3 DNA. D genes are given only for firm matches. Part of the rows lack a size; the others show once, few, many or a class for expanded clones.

NA | NA | TRBJ2-3 | TRBV12-3/TRBV12-4 | CASTPRGSDTQYF | TGTGCCAGCACCCCTCGGGGGTCAGATACGCAGTATTTT
NA | NA | TRBJ2-7 | TRBV23-1 | CASSPQSFASSYEQYF | TGCGCCAGCAGTCCTCAGTCCTTCGCTAGCTCCTACGAGCAGTACTTC
NA | NA | TRBJ1-2 | TRBV15 | CATSRDSEGGGYTF | TGTGCCACCAGCAGAGATAGCGAGGGCGGGGGCTACACCTTC
NA | NA | TRBJ2-7 | TRBV12-3/TRBV12-4 | CAGSLGQPYEQYF | TGTGCCGGCAGTTTAGGACAACCGTACGAGCAGTACTTC
NA | NA | TRBJ2-5 | TRBV29-1 | CSAVVGEETQYF | TGCAGCGCCGTGGTGGGAGAGGAGACCCAGTACTTC
few | TRBD2 | TRBJ2-5 | TRBV20-1 | CSASGQREGQETQYF | TGCAGTGCTAGTGGTCAGCGGGAGGGACAAGAGACCCAGTACTTC
NA | NA | TRBJ1-5 | TRBV6-2/TRBV6-3 | CASSHPANQPQHF | TGTGCCAGCAGCCACCCCGCGAATCAGCCCCAGCATTTT
NA | NA | TRBJ2-5 | TRBV30 | CAGGPQETQYF | TGTGCCGGCGGGCCCCAGGAGACCCAGTACTTC
NA | TRBD2 | TRBJ2-3 | TRBV15 | CATSTGLAGGDTQYF | TGTGCCACCAGCACGGGACTAGCGGGAGGAGATACGCAGTATTTT
many | NA | TRBJ2-5 | TRBV6-6 | CASSGGQKETQYF | TGTGCCAGCAGCGGGGGACAGAAAGAGACCCAGTACTTC
NA | NA | TRBJ2-6 | TRBV7-9 | CASSYTGTGANVLTF | TGTGCCAGCAGTTATACAGGGACTGGGGCCAACGTCCTGACTTTC
many | NA | TRBJ2-1 | TRBV29-1 | CSVGVEEQFF | TGCAGCGTAGGGGTCGAGGAGCAGTTCTTC
NA | NA | TRBJ2-5 | TRBV20-1 | CSADPGLQETQYF | TGCAGTGCTGACCCGGGACTCCAAGAGACCCAGTACTTC
NA | NA | TRBJ2-1 | TRBV5-1 | CASSLTRLSEEQFF | TGCGCCAGCAGCCTTACTCGACTGTCAGAGGAGCAGTTCTTC
NA | NA | TRBJ2-5 | TRBV28 | CASSFTGRRVETQYF | TGTGCCAGCAGTTTCACAGGACGGCGGGTAGAGACCCAGTACTTC
NA | TRBD2 | TRBJ2-1 | TRBV20-1 | CSAPRTSGGPNEQFF | TGCAGTGCTCCACGGACTAGCGGGGGGCCCAATGAGCAGTTCTTC
NA | NA | TRBJ2-1 | TRBV7-6 | CASSLELLSKNEQFF | TGTGCCAGCAGCTTAGAACTCCTATCGAAGAATGAGCAGTTCTTC
few | NA | TRBJ2-5 | TRBV7-9 | CASTSDGGQETQYF | TGTGCCAGCACCTCCGACGGGGGCCAAGAGACCCAGTACTTC
once | TRBD1 | TRBJ1-2 | TRBV6-1 | CASTPGQPNYGYTF | TGTGCCAGCACACCGGGACAGCCTAACTATGGCTACACCTTC
few | TRBD1 | TRBJ2-6 | TRBV4-2 | CASSQDPGQGASGANVLTF | TGTGCCAGCAGCCAAGACCCAGGACAGGGGGCTTCTGGGGCCAACGTCCTGACTTTC
NA | NA | TRBJ2-1 | TRBV14 | CASSQGSGFSEQFF | TGTGCCAGCAGCCAAGGATCCGGCTTCAGTGAGCAGTTCTTC
few | NA | TRBJ2-1 | TRBV11-2 | CASSLPRIAHYNEQFF | TGTGCCAGCAGCCTACCCCGGATAGCCCATTACAATGAGCAGTTCTTC
few | NA | TRBJ2-1 | TRBV10-3 | CAIGDNSYNEQFF | TGTGCCATCGGAGACAACTCCTACAATGAGCAGTTCTTC
NA | TRBD1 | TRBJ2-7 | TRBV30 | CAWSRGQAYEQYF | TGTGCCTGGAGCAGGGGGCAGGCGTACGAGCAGTACTTC
NA | TRBD2 | TRBJ2-3 | TRBV6-1 | CACSTSGRSIGRDTQYF | TGTGCCTGCAGCACTAGCGGGAGGTCCATCGGGAGAGATACGCAGTATTTT
few | TRBD2 | TRBJ2-1 | TRBV9 | CASSPPGTSDNEQFF | TGTGCCAGCAGCCCTCCCGGGACTAGCGACAATGAGCAGTTCTTC
NA | NA | TRBJ2-3 | TRBV10-3 | CAIMGPSTTDTQYF | TGTGCCATCATGGGGCCTTCAACGACAGATACGCAGTATTTT
NA | TRBD2 | TRBJ2-3 | TRBV4-1 | CASSLHPTSGSASTDTQYF | TGCGCCAGCAGCCTACATCCTACTAGCGGGAGCGCGAGCACAGATACGCAGTATTTT